This T cell receptor beta chain was sequenced during a study of CXCR3-negative and CXCR3-positive naive CD8 T cells. General study points: Naive cells that were CXCR3-positive had more hydrophobic TRB CDR3s (compared with CXCR3-negative naive cells).

The method, 5' RACE with UMI labels, was used to prepare the TRB cDNA libraries. TCRdb reprocessed the 5' RACE reads and keeps a single row for each CDR3 protein, giving no DNA. This sample's table has about 150,000 distinct CDR3 sequences. About this clonotype: Its antigen is undetermined.

CDR3 length equals 18 residues. Germline CDR1 reads MDHEN; CDR2 reads SYDVKM. The TCR comes from a human donor in good health. Some clones in this sample may be carry-over from other donors' samples. The source material was naive CXCR3+ CD8+ T cells from blood. Stated subset: CD45RO-CCR7+CD27+CD95- naive CD8+ T cells expressing CXCR3 (TNR3+). The chain couples TRBV28 to TRBJ2-2; TCRdb's D gene call, TRBD2, goes unchecked for lack of DNA. The CDR3 sequence: CASIGTSGGHPNTGELFF.